This passage covers 28 T cell receptor beta chains from one sample sequenced in a study of blood T cell dynamics during melanoma immunotherapy (dated by TCRdb to 2020 to 2022). The sample's time point label, decoded: week 3, after first cycle of checkpoint inhibitor. The library was made by the immunoSEQ multiplex PCR assay. Imported from immuneACCESS, the table was reduced by TCRdb to in-frame sequences with V and J called. These copies leave out some clones; in studies compared against another copy, an unresolved V gene accounts for under half, and the cause of the remainder is not known. The sample has 15,000 to 20,000 clones on record, about 94% of them singletons. The ten largest account for 0.2% to 0.25% of the sample. The sample was effector memory CD8+ T cells from blood, taken from a patient treated with checkpoint blockade. All receptors come from a human donor with melanoma.

This clone was seen once. The chain has TRBV5-4 and TRBJ2-3; D unresolved. Germline CDR1 and CDR2: SGHNT and YYREEE (reference sequence). V lost 4 bases and J lost 5, with 8 bases in between. This CDR3 is 12 amino acids long. DNA for the CDR3: TGTGCCAGCAGCCGGGCCGGAGATACGCAGTATTTT. Translated, it gives CASSRAGDTQYF.

This clone has just a few counts. Here the CDR3 DNA reads TGTGCCACCAGCAGGGGAAGAGGGGTGAGCCCCGGGGAGCTGTTTTTT. Translating it yields CATSRGRGVSPGELFF. This chain links TRBV15 with TRBJ2-2; the D gene could be TRBD1 or TRBD2 (5 bases each). V lost 3 bases, J lost 6 bases, and 17 bases lay in between. CDR3 length: 16 amino acids. Per the germline V gene, CDR1 is LNHNV and CDR2 is YYDKDF (reference sequence).

CDR3 sequence reads: CASSSSTGGSPLHF. As DNA, the CDR3 is TGTGCCAGTAGTAGTTCGACAGGTGGTTCACCCCTCCACTTT. The V gene is TRBV19, the J gene TRBJ1-6; possibly TRBD1 for D (6 bases). The germline V and J ends were trimmed by 4 bases and 9 bases, with 13 bases remaining between them. This CDR3 has 14 residues. Germline-derived CDR1 and CDR2 are LNHDA and SQIVND (reference sequence). Drawing the rest from reference TRBV19 and TRBJ1-6, the complete variable domain is DGGITQSPKYLFRKEGQNVTLSCEQNLNHDAMYWYRQDPGQGLRLIYYSQIVNDFQKGDIAEGYSVSREKKESFPLTVTSAQKNPTAFYLCASSSSTGGSPLHFGNGTRLTVT.

This rearrangement joins TRBV28 to TRBJ2-3; 8 bases fit TRBD2. Germline assignment: CDR1 MDHEN and CDR2 SYDVKM. This CDR3 has 17 residues. Unmatched junction bases numbered 12, after V lost 1 base and J lost 6 bases. The CDR3 sequence is CASSLYPAGALVDTQYF. CDR3 nucleotide sequence: TGTGCCAGCAGTTTATACCCAGCGGGAGCCCTTGTGGATACGCAGTATTTT.

Only a few counts were recorded for this clone. The chain recombines TRBV18 with TRBJ2-1; a possible D gene is TRBD2 (7 bases). Trimming cost V 2 bases and J 2 bases, with 10 bases left between them. The CDR3 extends over 15 amino acids. The germline V gene has CDR1 KGHSH and CDR2 LQKENI. Here the CDR3 DNA reads TGTGCCAGCTCACCATCGGGGGGCGCCTACAATGAGCAGTTCTTC. Its protein product is CASSPSGGAYNEQFF.

The chain joins TRBV27 to TRBJ2-7; D may be TRBD2 (6 bases). Looked up from germline, CDR1 is MNHEY and CDR2 is SMNVEV (reference sequence). This CDR3 spans 13 amino acids. V shed 5 bases and J shed 3 bases, with 11 bases lying between them. The CDR3, as DNA: TGTGCCAGCAGTACCCCCGGGAGCTACGAGCAGTACTTC. Protein product: CASSTPGSYEQYF.

V is TRBV27 and J is TRBJ2-7, with D possibly TRBD2 on 5 matching bases. V lost 6 bases to trimming and J lost 7 bases, with 10 bases between them. The CDR3 has 11 residues. The germline V gene encodes CDR1 MNHEY and CDR2 SMNVEV (reference sequence). CDR3 sequence reads: CASSRGREQYF. CDR3 in DNA: TGTGCCAGCAGCCGGGGTCGAGAGCAGTACTTC.

The CDR3 DNA is TGTGCCAGCAGCGTAGCCAGCTTGGCGGGCACAGATACGCAGTATTTT. This codes for CASSVASLAGTDTQYF. The chain couples TRBV9 to TRBJ2-3; D is undetermined. Germline CDR1 and CDR2: SGDLS and YYNGEE. This CDR3 is built from 16 residues. With 0 bases removed from V and 1 base from J, the gap between germline ends came to 12 bases.

The chain has TRBV7-9 and TRBJ1-2, with D perhaps TRBD1 (5 bases). The germline CDR1 and CDR2 sequences are SEHNR and FQNEAQ (reference sequence). The CDR3 has 16 amino acids. Deletions cut 4 bases from V and 2 bases from J, with 17 bases between. CDR3 in amino acids: CASSSQRQFTNYGYTF. The CDR3 DNA follows: TGTGCCAGCAGCTCCCAACGACAGTTTACCAACTATGGCTACACCTTC.

The chain joins TRBV13 to TRBJ2-1, with 11 bases identical to TRBD2. CDR1 PRHDT and CDR2 FYEKMQ come from the germline V gene (reference sequence). This CDR3 has 15 amino acids. V gave up 4 bases and J gave up 4 bases; unmatched junction bases: 3. CDR3 sequence reads: CASSSRLAGYNEQFF. CDR3 in DNA: TGTGCCAGCAGCTCGAGACTAGCGGGGTACAATGAGCAGTTCTTC.

The chain couples TRBV4-1 to TRBJ2-2; a weak D match, TRBD1 (5 bases). V lost 2 bases to trimming and J lost 7 bases, with 8 bases between them. CDR1 MGHRA and CDR2 YSYEKL come from the germline V gene. The CDR3 contains 13 residues. The CDR3 region is CASSQTRGGELFF. CDR3 bases: TGCGCCAGCAGCCAAACAAGGGGCGGGGAGCTGTTTTTT.

The chain has TRBV7-9 and TRBJ2-2; D gene unclear. The CDR3 is made up of 13 amino acids. Per the germline V gene, CDR1 is SEHNR and CDR2 is FQNEAQ (reference sequence). The V and J ends lost 1 base and 7 bases respectively, with 7 bases between them. This chain's CDR3 is CASSLGGRGELFF. The CDR3 nucleotides are TGTGCCAGCAGCTTAGGCGGCCGCGGGGAGCTGTTTTTT.

This sequence joins TRBV6-5 and TRBJ1-2; TRBD1 is a possible D gene (5 bases). The V end lost 2 bases, the J end lost 2 bases, and 6 bases lay between the germline ends. This CDR3 has 13 amino acids. The germline gives CDR1 MNHEY, CDR2 SVGAGI. The CDR3 loop is CASSYEGNYGYTF. CDR3 nucleotides: TGTGCCAGCAGTTACGAGGGGAACTATGGCTACACCTTC.

This chain uses TRBV10-3 with TRBJ2-3, with D possibly called TRBD1 or TRBD2 (5 bases each). Germline CDR1 reads ENHRY; CDR2 reads SYGVKD. Between the trimmed V and J ends, which lost 0 bases and 1 base, there was a span of 11 bases. This CDR3 spans 16 amino acids. The CDR3 sequence: CAISESLGDRTDTQYF. The CDR3 DNA sequence: TGTGCCATCAGTGAGTCCCTTGGGGACCGCACAGATACGCAGTATTTT.

V is TRBV10-1 and J is TRBJ2-7, with 9 bases identical to TRBD2. Looked up from germline, CDR1 is WNHNN and CDR2 is SYGVQD (reference sequence). The CDR3 has 15 residues. Trimming took 3 bases from V and 2 from J; bases not matched to a gene: 5. CDR3 sequence: CASSEGLAGAYEQYF. CDR3 nucleotides: TGCGCCAGCAGTGAAGGATTAGCGGGAGCCTACGAGCAGTACTTC.

The rearrangement uses TRBV6-6 and TRBJ2-3; a weak D match, TRBD2 (6 bases). Germline lookup yields CDR1 MNHNY and CDR2 SVGAGI (reference sequence). Trimming cost V 2 bases and J 2 bases, with 14 bases left between them. The CDR3 extends over 16 amino acids. The CDR3 DNA is TGTGCCAGCAGTTACCCGTTGACGGGAGACACAGATACGCAGTATTTT. It yields the protein CASSYPLTGDTDTQYF.

The J gene is TRBJ2-7, the V gene TRBV27, with D possibly matching TRBD2 (6 bases). Per germline, CDR1 MNHEY and CDR2 SMNVEV (reference sequence). The CDR3 length is 14 residues. The V end lost 2 bases, the J end lost 5 bases, and 13 bases lay between the germline ends. In DNA, the CDR3 is TGTGCCAGCAGTTTAAAAGGAGGGTACCACGAGCAGTACTTC. The encoded protein is CASSLKGGYHEQYF.

V is TRBV9 and J is TRBJ2-1, with TRBD2 identical over 7 bases. Germline CDR1 and CDR2: SGDLS and YYNGEE. CDR3 length: 14 residues. The V segment lost 0 bases and the J segment 9 bases; nucleotides outside the gene matches: 6. Here the CDR3 DNA reads TGTGCCAGCAGCGTAGATAAACTAGCGCTTGAGCAGTTCTTC. Residues: CASSVDKLALEQFF.

In its sample, this clone was seen once. This chain joins TRBV2 and TRBJ2-6, with a tentative D call TRBD2 (5 bases). V lost 6 bases to trimming and J lost 0 bases, with 9 bases between them. From germline, CDR1 is SNHLY and CDR2 FYNNEI. The CDR3 contains 15 residues. Here the CDR3 DNA reads TGTGCCAGCAGGGGCGGGCGCTCTGGGGCCAACGTCCTGACTTTC. Encoded protein: CASRGGRSGANVLTF.

This rearrangement joins TRBV6-5 to TRBJ2-7; D ambiguous. Germline lookup yields CDR1 MNHEY and CDR2 SVGAGI. V shed 5 bases and J shed 1 base, with 12 bases lying between them. The CDR3 runs to 14 residues. CDR3 amino acids: CASSPKAHSYEQYF. CDR3 bases: TGTGCCAGCAGTCCAAAAGCCCATTCCTACGAGCAGTACTTC.

The chain has TRBV2 and TRBJ1-6; possibly TRBD1 for D (5 bases). The CDR3 sequence is 14 residues long. Germline-derived CDR1 and CDR2 are SNHLY and FYNNEI. Trimming left V 6 bases short and J 4 bases short, with 10 bases between. In DNA, the CDR3 is TGTGCCAGCAGCGGGGACGGTTATAATTCACCCCTCCACTTT. This encodes CASSGDGYNSPLHF.

This chain links TRBV9 with TRBJ2-2; D uncertain. The CDR3 covers 12 residues. The V and J ends lost 4 bases and 4 bases respectively, with 5 bases between them. Germline CDR1 and CDR2: SGDLS and YYNGEE. CDR3 amino acids: CASSLRTGELFF. The CDR3 DNA reads as TGTGCCAGCAGCCTCCGCACCGGGGAGCTGTTTTTT.

The chain employs TRBV15 and TRBJ2-7, with D possibly TRBD2 on 6 matching bases. Germline-derived CDR1 and CDR2 are LNHNV and YYDKDF (reference sequence). The CDR3 covers 17 residues. The ends were cut back, 2 bases at V and 5 bases at J, with 22 bases in the middle. DNA of the CDR3: TGTGCCACCAGCAGAAAACCTGCGGACTACCGGGAAAACGAGCAGTACTTC. Protein: CATSRKPADYRENEQYF.

As to this clone: One junction end does not reproduce the germline sequence, and a read error may be involved. The chain employs TRBV6-5 and TRBJ1-1, with D uncertain. The CDR3 is 11 amino acids. Germline assignment: CDR1 MNHEY and CDR2 SVGAGI. Written as DNA, the CDR3 is TGTGCCAGCAGTTACGGTACGGTAGAAAGCTTT. Its translation: CASSYGTVESF.

The chain employs TRBV28 and TRBJ2-1; no reliable D call. CDR3 length: 14 amino acids. CDR1 and CDR2 (germline): MDHEN, SYDVKM. Trimming shortened V by 3 bases and J by 9 bases, and 15 bases separated the two germline ends. CDR3 protein: CASSFPLPRFEQFF. CDR3 nucleotides: TGTGCCAGCAGTTTCCCTCTCCCCAGGTTTGAGCAGTTCTTC.

V is TRBV5-4 and J is TRBJ2-3; D may match TRBD1 or TRBD2 (6 bases each). Germline CDR1 reads SGHNT; CDR2 reads YYREEE (reference sequence). Trimming removed 0 bases at V and 0 bases at J, with 11 bases between. The CDR3 has 16 residues. The CDR3 is CASSLARGTSTDTQYF. The CDR3 region has the DNA TGTGCCAGCAGCTTGGCGCGCGGGACAAGCACAGATACGCAGTATTTT.

V gene TRBV4-1 combines with J gene TRBJ1-1; D not certain. The V gene's germline CDR1 is MGHRA and CDR2 YSYEKL. Trimming stripped 2 bases from V and 1 base from J, with 11 bases between. The CDR3 length is 15 residues. CDR3 loop: CASSQNTGPNTEAFF. CDR3 DNA: TGCGCCAGCAGCCAAAACACGGGCCCGAACACTGAAGCTTTCTTT.

This chain links TRBV5-4 with TRBJ2-7; a possible D gene is TRBD2 (5 bases). The CDR3 extends over 14 amino acids. V was pared by 2 bases and J by 0 bases, with 9 bases between. Germline V gene sequence: CDR1 SGHNT, CDR2 YYREEE (reference sequence). As DNA, the CDR3 is TGTGCCAGCAGCTTATACGGGGACTCCTACGAGCAGTACTTC. Translating gives CASSLYGDSYEQYF. Supplemented by reference TRBV5-4 and TRBJ2-7, the full variable domain reads ETGVTQSPTHLIKTRGQQVTLRCSSQSGHNTVSWYQQALGQGPQFIFQYYREEENGRGNFPPRFSGLQFPNYSSELNVNALELDDSALYLCASSLYGDSYEQYFGPGTRLTVT.